The rows below give T cell receptor beta chains drawn from one sample of a study of CD8+CD57+ T cells in acquired aplastic anemia. Via MiXCR, TCRdb re-called the reads, giving one row per CDR3 protein. The repertoire has 190,000 or so distinct CDR3 sequences, around 60% of them found once; the top ten carry 25% to 30%. The specimen was sorted CD4+, CD8+, or CD8+CD57+ T cells (not recorded which) from PBMCs. The receptor set was obtained from a human donor in good health. Both conserved end residues are part of each CDR3. D genes are given only for firm matches. Size is omitted from some rows. Given values are once, few, many or a class for expanded clones.

j_gene,abundance,v_gene,d_gene,CDR3aa,CDR3nt
TRBJ1-1,NA,TRBV5-1,NA,CASSLRQSLMNTEAFF,TGCGCCAGCAGCTTAAGACAGTCTCTCATGAACACTGAAGCTTTCTTT
TRBJ2-5,NA,TRBV7-9,TRBD2,CASRYTSGGLGTQYF,TGTGCCAGCAGGTACACTAGCGGGGGACTCGGGACCCAGTACTTC
TRBJ2-7,NA,TRBV7-9,NA,CASSFSFGTHAYEQYF,TGTGCCAGCAGCTTTAGCTTCGGGACACACGCCTACGAGCAGTACTTC
TRBJ2-5,NA,TRBV5-1,NA,CASNLYGAGEQETQYF,TGCGCCAGTAACCTGTATGGGGCAGGGGAACAAGAGACCCAGTACTTC
TRBJ2-2,many,TRBV5-6,NA,CASSLSLRGNTGELFF,TGTGCCAGCAGCTTGTCACTGCGGGGAAACACCGGGGAGCTGTTTTTT
TRBJ1-5,few,TRBV24-1,NA,CATSDGVGTNQPQHF,TGTGCCACCAGTGATGGGGTAGGGACGAATCAGCCCCAGCATTTT
TRBJ1-1,NA,TRBV6-6,NA,CASSYAGVNTEAFF,TGTGCCAGCAGTTACGCAGGGGTGAACACTGAAGCTTTCTTT
TRBJ2-2,NA,TRBV20-1,NA,CIPQERETGDTGELFF,TGCATCCCTCAGGAGCGGGAGACAGGGGACACCGGGGAGCTGTTTTTT
TRBJ2-2,many,TRBV2,NA,CAAPHKDTGELFF,TGTGCCGCCCCCCACAAGGACACCGGGGAGCTGTTTTTT
TRBJ2-5,few,TRBV5-6,NA,CASSLLIDQETQYF,TGTGCCAGCAGCTTGTTAATCGACCAAGAGACCCAGTACTTC
TRBJ2-1,many,TRBV7-3,NA,CASSLMNGAYNEQFF,TGTGCCAGCAGCTTAATGAACGGGGCCTACAATGAGCAGTTCTTC
TRBJ1-2,few,TRBV7-3,NA,CASSPLAGAAGYTF,TGTGCCAGCAGCCCGCTAGCGGGGGCAGCTGGCTACACCTTC
TRBJ1-2,NA,TRBV12-3/TRBV12-4,NA,CASSLAGQGPNYGYTF,TGTGCCAGCAGTTTAGCAGGGCAGGGCCCTAACTATGGCTACACCTTC
TRBJ2-1,NA,TRBV24-1,TRBD2,CATSDVSGSHSYNEQFF,TGTGCCACCAGTGACGTTAGCGGGAGTCATTCCTACAATGAGCAGTTCTTC
TRBJ2-3,NA,TRBV29-1,TRBD2,CSVARTSGGAYTQYF,TGCAGCGTTGCGCGGACTAGCGGGGGGGCTTATACGCAGTATTTT
TRBJ2-3,NA,TRBV15,NA,CATSRSLTTSTDTQYF,TGTGCCACCAGCAGATCCCTGACGACTAGCACAGATACGCAGTATTTT
TRBJ2-7,many,TRBV19,NA,CASSPWQGGEQYF,TGTGCCAGTAGTCCCTGGCAGGGTGGCGAGCAGTACTTC
TRBJ2-1,many,TRBV19,NA,CASSWQPYNEQFF,TGTGCCAGTAGTTGGCAGCCCTACAATGAGCAGTTCTTC
TRBJ2-7,NA,TRBV20-1,TRBD2,CSARALAGIPEQYF,TGCAGTGCTAGAGCGCTAGCGGGAATCCCCGAGCAGTACTTC
TRBJ2-5,NA,TRBV19,NA,CASSIDRLTGQETQYF,TGTGCCAGTAGTATAGATCGTTTAACAGGCCAAGAGACCCAGTACTTC
TRBJ2-5,NA,TRBV7-8,NA,CASSFREAQETQYF,TGTGCCAGCAGCTTCAGGGAAGCGCAAGAGACCCAGTACTTC
TRBJ2-1,few,TRBV5-8,NA,CASSLAANSYNEQFF,TGTGCCAGCAGCTTGGCGGCCAACTCCTACAATGAGCAGTTCTTC
TRBJ1-1,many,TRBV28,TRBD1,CASSLRGQGEAFF,TGTGCCAGCAGTCTCCGCGGACAGGGTGAAGCTTTCTTT
TRBJ1-2,NA,TRBV29-1,NA,CSVGQHYGYTF,TGCAGCGTCGGACAGCACTATGGCTACACCTTC
TRBJ1-4,NA,TRBV5-1,TRBD1,CASSHDTGVGSEKLFF,TGCGCCAGCAGCCATGACACAGGGGTTGGTTCGGAAAAACTGTTTTTT
TRBJ1-6,NA,TRBV7-2,TRBD1,CASSLVAKTGGLDSPLHF,TGTGCCAGCAGCTTAGTCGCCAAGACAGGGGGCTTGGATTCACCCCTCCACTTT
TRBJ1-1,NA,TRBV20-1,NA,CSARFPGRSGAFF,TGCAGTGCTAGATTTCCGGGACGGAGCGGAGCTTTCTTT
TRBJ2-5,NA,TRBV10-2,NA,CASRRTHRETQYF,TGCGCCAGCAGGAGGACTCATCGAGAGACCCAGTACTTC
TRBJ2-1,many,TRBV7-9,NA,CASSQPRTHEQFF,TGTGCCAGCAGCCAGCCCCGGACACATGAGCAGTTCTTC
TRBJ1-2,NA,TRBV10-3,NA,CAISESIRAPNYGYTF,TGTGCCATCAGTGAGTCTATCAGGGCACCTAACTATGGCTACACCTTC
TRBJ1-2,NA,TRBV9,NA,CASSVTTSSYGYTF,TGTGCCAGCAGCGTAACGACCTCTAGCTATGGCTACACCTTC
TRBJ2-2,few,TRBV7-8,TRBD2,CASTPRSLAGGTTGELFF,TGTGCCAGCACCCCCCGATCACTAGCGGGGGGGACCACCGGGGAGCTGTTTTTT
TRBJ2-7,many,TRBV29-1,NA,CSVEEGAAYEQYF,TGCAGCGTTGAAGAAGGAGCTGCCTACGAGCAGTACTTC
TRBJ1-1,many,TRBV19,NA,CASSIGGLGALF,TGTGCCAGTAGTATAGGAGGATTGGGAGCTCTCTTT
TRBJ1-5,few,TRBV7-3,NA,CATSKFNQPQHF,TGTGCCACCAGCAAATTCAATCAGCCCCAGCATTTT
TRBJ2-7,NA,TRBV20-1,NA,CSATGKGSGWGEQYF,TGCAGTGCCACTGGGAAGGGCAGCGGTTGGGGCGAGCAGTACTTC
TRBJ2-1,NA,TRBV15,NA,CATSRRFDLSYNEQFF,TGTGCCACCAGCCGAAGGTTTGACTTGTCCTACAATGAGCAGTTCTTC
TRBJ1-1,NA,TRBV2,TRBD1,CASSEQGAENTEAFF,TGTGCCAGCAGTGAGCAGGGGGCGGAGAACACTGAAGCTTTCTTT
TRBJ2-3,NA,TRBV20-1,NA,CSASQLGNPEDTQYF,TGCAGTGCTAGTCAGCTGGGTAATCCAGAAGATACGCAGTATTTT
TRBJ1-6,many,TRBV6-1,NA,CASSDRESKYNSPLHF,TGTGCCAGCAGTGATCGGGAGAGCAAGTATAATTCACCCCTCCACTTT
TRBJ2-7,NA,TRBV7-9,NA,CARSYPGLPYEQYF,TGTGCCAGAAGTTACCCGGGACTCCCCTACGAGCAGTACTTC
TRBJ2-7,many,TRBV29-1,NA,CSVEVGDHYEQYF,TGCAGCGTTGAGGTCGGGGACCACTACGAGCAGTACTTC